This T cell receptor (beta chain) was sequenced in a study of control samples from healthy donors and cancer patients. Assay: immunoSEQ multiplex PCR; the TCRdb copy retains only in-frame clones and omits some. The sample consists of tens of thousands of clones, about four fifths of them appearing once. Germline CDR1 SGHAT, CDR2 FQNNGV. The CDR3 has 13 residues. V was clipped by 0 bases and J by 6 bases, with 7 bases between them. The receptor was isolated from a man aged 70-80 years in good health. Sample: blood. The chain employs TRBV11-2 and TRBJ2-3; unclear D gene. CDR3 in DNA: TGTGCCAGCAGCTTAGATTTGAGGGATACGCAGTATTTT. It encodes CASSLDLRDTQYF.